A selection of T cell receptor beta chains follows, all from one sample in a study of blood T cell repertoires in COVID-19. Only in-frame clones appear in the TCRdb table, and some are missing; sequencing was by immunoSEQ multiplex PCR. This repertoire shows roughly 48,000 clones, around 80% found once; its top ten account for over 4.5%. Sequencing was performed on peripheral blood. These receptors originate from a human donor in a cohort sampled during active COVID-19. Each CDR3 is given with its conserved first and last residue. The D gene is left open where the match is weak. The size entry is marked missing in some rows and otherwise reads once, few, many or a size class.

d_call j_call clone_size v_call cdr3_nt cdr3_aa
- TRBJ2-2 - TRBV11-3 TGTGCCAGCAGCTTGGACTCATGGACGTCCGCCGGGGAGCTGTTTTTT CASSLDSWTSAGELFF
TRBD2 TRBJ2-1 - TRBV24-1 TGTGCCACCAGTGATGCGGGCCAGCGGGGAGGCAATGAGCAGTTCTTC CATSDAGQRGGNEQFF
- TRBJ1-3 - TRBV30 TGTGCCTGGAAGTGGGGCCGCTCTGGAAACACCATATATTTT CAWKWGRSGNTIYF
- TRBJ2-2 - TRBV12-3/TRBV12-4 TGTGCCAGCGAGGGCCCCCACACCGGGGAGCTGTTTTTT CASEGPHTGELFF
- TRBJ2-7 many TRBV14 TGTGCCAGCAGCCAAGGCAGGCGAGGGTTTTGGGTTTACGAGCAGTACTTC CASSQGRRGFWVYEQYF
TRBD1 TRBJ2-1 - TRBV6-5 TGTGCCATTAGACCGGGACAGGGTTTCTACAATGAGCAGTTCTTC CAIRPGQGFYNEQFF
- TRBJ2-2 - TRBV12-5 TGTGCTAGTGGTTTGGTCGTGAACACCGGGGAGCTGTTTTTT CASGLVVNTGELFF
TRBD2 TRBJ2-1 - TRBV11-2 TGTGCCAGCAGCCGATGGACAGCGGGGGCCTCCTACAATGAGCAGTTCTTC CASSRWTAGASYNEQFF
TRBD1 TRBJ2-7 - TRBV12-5 TGTGCTAGCATGCCCAGGGGGACAGGGCGCTACTACGAGCAGTACTTC CASMPRGTGRYYEQYF
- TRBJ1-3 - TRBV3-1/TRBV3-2 TGTGCCAGCAGCCAACGTCAGGGAACCGGAAACACCATATATTTT CASSQRQGTGNTIYF
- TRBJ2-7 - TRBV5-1 TGCGCCAGCAGCTCCCGTCGAGACGGGGACTACGAGCAGTACTTC CASSSRRDGDYEQYF
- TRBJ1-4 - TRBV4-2 TGTGCCAGCAGCCAAGAACGGTTAAGCGAAAAACTGTTTTTT CASSQERLSEKLFF
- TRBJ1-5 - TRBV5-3 TGTGCCAGAAGGCGGCCCCAGCATTTT CARRRPQHF
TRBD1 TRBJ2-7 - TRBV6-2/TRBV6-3 TGTGCCAGCAGTTACGGGACAGGGGGTCTCTACGAGCAGTACTTC CASSYGTGGLYEQYF
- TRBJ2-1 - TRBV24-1 TGTGCCACCAGTGACCGGACTTGGACCGAGCAGTTCTTC CATSDRTWTEQFF
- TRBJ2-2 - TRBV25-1 TGTGCCAGCAGTGAGTCAGGATCTATCAGGGAGCTGTTTTTT CASSESGSIRELFF